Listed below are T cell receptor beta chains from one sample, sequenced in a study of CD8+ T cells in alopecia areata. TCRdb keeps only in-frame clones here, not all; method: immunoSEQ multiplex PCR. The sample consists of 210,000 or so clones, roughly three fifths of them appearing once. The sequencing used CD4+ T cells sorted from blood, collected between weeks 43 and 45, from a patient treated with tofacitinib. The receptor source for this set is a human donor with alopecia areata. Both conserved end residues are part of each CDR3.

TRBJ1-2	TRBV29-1	CSVGRVNYGYTF
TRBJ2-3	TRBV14	CASSHTDTQYF
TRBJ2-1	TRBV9	CASSVVGAGNNEQFF
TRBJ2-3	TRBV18	CASSPPSTDTQYF
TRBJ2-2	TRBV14	CASSQRTSGNTGELFF
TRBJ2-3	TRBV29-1	CSAKMRLTDTQYF
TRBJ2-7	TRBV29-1	CSVGGQGPAEEQYF
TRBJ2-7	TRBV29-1	CSVKAGVNYEQYF
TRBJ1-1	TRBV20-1	CSARGGGLAFF
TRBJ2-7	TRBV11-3	CASSSGVSYEQYF
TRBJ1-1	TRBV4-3	CASSPSGQGDTEAFF
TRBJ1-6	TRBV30	CAWSAGQGNSPLHF
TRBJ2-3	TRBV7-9	CASSLSGLASDTQYF
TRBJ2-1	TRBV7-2	CASSLWMGNNEQFF
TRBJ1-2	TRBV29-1	CSATPGQGASGYTF
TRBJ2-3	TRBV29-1	CSVEDYTQYF
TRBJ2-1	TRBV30	CAWSVGTGRDEQFF
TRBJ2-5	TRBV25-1	CASSEYYGETQYF
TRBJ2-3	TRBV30	CAWSVGGIDTQYF
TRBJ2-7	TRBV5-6	CASSLDMYEQYF
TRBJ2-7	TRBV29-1	CSVVFRVNEQYF
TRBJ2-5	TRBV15	CATSSRWTDVTQYF
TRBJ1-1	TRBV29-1	CSASGQLNTEAFF
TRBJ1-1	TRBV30	CAWSKRTAAFF
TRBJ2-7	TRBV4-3	CASSQDTGGGTQYF
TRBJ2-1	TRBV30	CAWSGDRSYNEQFF
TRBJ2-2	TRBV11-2	CASSLGTGELFF
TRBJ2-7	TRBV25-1	CAAKGQGASYEQYF
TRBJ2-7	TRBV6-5	CASSPTGSSYEQYF
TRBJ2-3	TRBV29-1	CSAEGGRTDTQYF
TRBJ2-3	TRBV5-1	CASSPNTDTQYF
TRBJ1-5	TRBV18	CASSEVGNQPQHF
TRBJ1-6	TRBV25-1	CASSAQGQLNSPLHF
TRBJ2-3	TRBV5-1	CASSPQKTSGPTDTQYF
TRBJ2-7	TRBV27	CASRTTYEQYF
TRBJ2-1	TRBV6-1	CAISESPEGAVAGEQFF